This entry features one T cell receptor (beta chain) sequence. Its specificity is unknown. The deep-level immunoSEQ assay was used. Original handling: Junction-only sequences produced by ImmunoSEQ had no quality scores, so filtering differed. The data were produced by immunoSEQ multiplex PCR, yet TCRdb's version contains in-frame clones alone and is incomplete. V, J and clone size derive from that table, while D and trimming were established from the DNA sequence. The sample shows fewer than 3 million clones, 92% of them seen only once. Germline V lookup: CDR1 MNHNS, CDR2 SASEGT. The V end was cut by 7 bases, the J end by 1 base, with 13 bases between. There are 14 residues in the CDR3. The record originates from a study of shared clonotypes between healthy human individuals. Whole-study results and caveats: Sampling was confined to blood; repertoires within tissues likely differ.

The sequencing sample was made of naive CD4+ T cells from PBMCs. Indicated subset: CD45RA+ positively selected. The sequence derives from a man aged 18 to 29 in good health. Some clones in this sample may be carry-over from other donors' samples. The rearrangement links TRBV6-1 to TRBJ1-1; D uncertain. As DNA, the CDR3 is TGTGCCAGCATCCTCCTGGACCGGAACACTGAAGCTTTCTTT. This gives the protein CASILLDRNTEAFF.